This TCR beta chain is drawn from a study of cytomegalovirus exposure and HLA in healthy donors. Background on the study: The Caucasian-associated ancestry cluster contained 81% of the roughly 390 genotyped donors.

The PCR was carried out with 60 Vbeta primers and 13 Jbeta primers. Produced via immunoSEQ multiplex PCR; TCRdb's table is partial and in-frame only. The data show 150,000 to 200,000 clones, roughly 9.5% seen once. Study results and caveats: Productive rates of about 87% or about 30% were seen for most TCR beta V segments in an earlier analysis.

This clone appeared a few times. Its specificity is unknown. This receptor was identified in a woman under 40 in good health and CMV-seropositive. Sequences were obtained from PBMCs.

CDR3 amino acids: CATTGGANTGELFF. CDR3 sequence (DNA): TGTGCCACCACTGGGGGCGCGAACACCGGGGAGCTGTTTTTT. V and J are TRBV15 and TRBJ2-2; D is perhaps TRBD1 (6 bases). CDR1 and CDR2 (germline): LNHNV, YYDKDF (reference sequence). V was pared by 7 bases and J by 0 bases, with 9 bases between. The CDR3 totals 14 residues. The full variable domain, its missing parts supplied by reference TRBV15 and TRBJ2-2, is DAMVIQNPRYQVTQFGKPVTLSCSQTLNHNVMYWYQQKSSQAPKLLFHYYDKDFNNEADTPDNFQSRRPNTSFCFLDIRSPGLGDTAMYLCATTGGANTGELFFGEGSRLTVL.